This T cell receptor beta chain was identified in a study of blood T cell repertoires in COVID-19. Study-level information: PBMCs, B-cell-depleted T cells, or T cells provided the cDNA or gDNA that made up the material.

Seattle's enrolled individuals joined amid active infection and were then monitored longitudinally. Original analysis: Scientists estimated how many nucleated cells there were by amplifying reference gene primers. Using immunoSEQ multiplex PCR, the repertoire was profiled, and TCRdb retains in-frame clones only, with some absent. V, J and clone size are those of that table, while D and trimming were read from the DNA. This repertoire shows roughly 150,000 clones, 60% to 85% found once; its top ten account for roughly 8%. Sequenced sample: peripheral blood. This sequence originates from a woman aged 55 to 70 with COVID-19, enrolled during active disease.

CDR3 DNA sequence: TGTGCCAGCAGCCAGGGTGGGGGGTCTCGTGAGCAGTTCTTC. This encodes CASSQGGGSREQFF. The rearrangement joins TRBV3-1 (or the pseudogene TRBV3-2) to TRBJ2-1; a weak D match, TRBD2 (6 bases). The V gene's germline CDR1 is LGHDT and CDR2 YNNKEL (reference sequence). The CDR3 contains 14 residues. V lost 3 bases, J lost 9 bases, and 15 bases lay in between.